These 31 T cell receptor beta chains share one sample of origin, sequenced in a study of T cells in Graves' hyperthyroidism and ophthalmopathy (dated by TCRdb to the late 2010s). The protocol used for the library was multiplex PCR. TCRdb lists the instrument as Illumina HiSeq 2000. The TCR beta CDR3 regions were amplified from the RNA transcripts. A first-round RT-PCR of the TCR CDR3 used the HTBI primer set with the Qiagen OneStep RT-PCR kit. Starting from the raw public reads, TCRdb applied fastp trimming at Q25, assembled clones with MiXCR and retained in-frame beta chains. Each CDR3 protein appears once, grouped with its most common genes and DNA. This sample lists 660,000 or so distinct CDR3 sequences; less than 45% were detected once. In total, the top ten clones hold approximately 6.8% of the sample. The sample taken for sequencing was peripheral blood or thyroid tissue (not recorded which). The receptors originated from an adult man with Graves' disease, either hyperthyroidism or ophthalmopathy (not recorded which).

Concerning this clonotype: This may be a read error, as it is one base from a much larger clone. V and J are TRBV29-1 and TRBJ1-2, with D unclear. This CDR3 comprises 14 residues. V lost 1 base to trimming and J lost 4 bases, with 13 bases between them. Germline CDR1 is SQVTM and CDR2 is ANQGSEA. In DNA form, the CDR3 reads TGCAGCGTTGAAGCCCCGGACGCAAGCTATGGCTACACCTTC. Protein sequence: CSVEAPDASYGYTF.

This chain connects TRBV24-1 to TRBJ1-2; TRBD1 matches 10 bases. Losses at the gene ends were 11 bases for V and 2 bases for J; bases not matched to a gene: 10. There are 15 residues in the CDR3. Germline V lookup: CDR1 KGHDR, CDR2 SFDVKD. The DNA for the CDR3 is TGTGCCAGCAGAGATGACAGGGGGCACAACTATGGCTACACCTTC. Protein sequence: CASRDDRGHNYGYTF.

The CDR3 sequence: CASSFTSGGGSPLHF. The CDR3 nucleotides read TGTGCCAGCAGCTTCACTAGCGGGGGCGGTTCACCCCTCCACTTT. The V and J genes are TRBV7-6 and TRBJ1-6, with D possibly TRBD1 on 6 matching bases. V was shortened by 3 bases and J by 9 bases, with 15 bases between the two germline ends. The CDR3 sequence is 15 residues long. CDR1 and CDR2 from the germline V gene are SGHVS and FNYEAQ.

This clonotype was detected many times. The chain has TRBV10-3 and TRBJ1-1; D remains unclear. The germline gives CDR1 ENHRY, CDR2 SYGVKD. The V end was cut by 4 bases, the J end by 7 bases, with 13 bases between. CDR3 size: 13 residues. CDR3 residues: CAISVNPGHEAFF. CDR3 nucleotide sequence: TGTGCCATCAGTGTCAACCCCGGGCATGAAGCTTTCTTT.

This clonotype was seen once. This chain links TRBV7-2 with TRBJ1-5; D call uncertain. Germline CDR1 reads SGHTA; CDR2 reads FQGNSA. The CDR3 is 13 residues long. V shed 11 bases and J shed 0 bases, with 11 bases lying between them. The CDR3 reads CASNQLSNQPQHF. The CDR3 DNA sequence: TGTGCCTCAAACCAGCTTAGCAATCAGCCCCAGCATTTT.

The CDR3 DNA reads as TGTGCCATCAGTGAACTGGCCAGGGGTGGCCAAGAGACCCAGTACTTC. It specifies CAISELARGGQETQYF. The chain carries TRBV7-9 and TRBJ2-5, with a tentative D call TRBD1 (6 bases). The germline gives CDR1 SEHNR, CDR2 FQNEAQ (reference sequence). The CDR3 spans 16 residues. The germline V and J ends were trimmed by 10 bases and 1 base, with 22 bases remaining between them.

The V call is TRBV5-1, the J call TRBJ1-2; the D gene is possibly TRBD1 (6 bases). This CDR3 spans 14 amino acids. V dropped 1 base and J dropped 0 bases, with 7 bases sitting between them. Germline V gene sequence: CDR1 SGHRS, CDR2 YFSETQ. CDR3 amino acids: CASSLSGANYGYTF. The CDR3, as DNA: TGCGCCAGCAGCTTGTCAGGGGCTAACTATGGCTACACCTTC.

The chain couples TRBV24-1 to TRBJ1-5, with 8 bases aligning to TRBD1. Germline trimming cut 2 bases from V and 0 bases from J; bases unmatched to any gene: 11. This CDR3 spans 19 amino acids. Germline loops: CDR1 KGHDR, CDR2 SFDVKD. The CDR3 DNA reads as TGTGCCACCAGTGATTCATCAGGGGGCGACCTCAATAGCAATCAGCCCCAGCATTTT. It specifies CATSDSSGGDLNSNQPQHF.

The chain links TRBV10-3 to TRBJ1-6; D might be TRBD1 (5 bases). This CDR3 contains 15 residues. The germline V and J ends were trimmed by 10 bases and 8 bases, with 21 bases remaining between them. The V gene's germline CDR1 is ENHRY and CDR2 SYGVKD. For the CDR3, the DNA is TGTGCCACCTATGACAGCAGTTTCCCTGATTCACCCCTCCACTTT. This gives the protein CATYDSSFPDSPLHF.

This clonotype was found a few times. The V and J genes are TRBV7-2 and TRBJ1-2; 7 bases line up with TRBD1. Germline-derived CDR1 and CDR2 are SGHTA and FQGNSA. V dropped 4 bases and J dropped 8; count of bases not matched to a gene: 7. The CDR3 is 13 amino acids. The CDR3 is CASSYDRAGGYTF. CDR3 in DNA: TGTGCCAGCAGCTACGACAGGGCGGGCGGCTACACCTTC. The complete variable domain, with remaining parts taken from reference TRBV7-2 and TRBJ1-2, reads GAGVSQSPSNKVTEKGKDVELRCDPISGHTALYWYRQSLGQGLEFLIYFQGNSAPDKSGLPSDRFSAERTGGSVSTLTIQRTQQEDSAVYLCASSYDRAGGYTFGSGTRLTVV.

This rearrangement joins TRBV6-6 to TRBJ2-2; the D gene is possibly TRBD1 (6 bases). CDR1 and CDR2 from the germline V gene are MNHNY and SVGAGI (reference sequence). This CDR3 has 15 amino acids. V lost 6 bases and J lost 2, with 13 bases in between. The chain's CDR3 is CASSEQGDNTGELFF. The CDR3 nucleotides are TGTGCCAGCAGCGAACAGGGCGACAACACCGGGGAGCTGTTTTTT.

CDR3 nucleotides: TGTGCCACCAGAGCCGGGACAGGGGGCTATGGCTACACCTTC. Translating it yields CATRAGTGGYGYTF. The rearrangement uses TRBV24-1 and TRBJ1-2; 11 nucleotides align to TRBD1. Germline CDR1 KGHDR, CDR2 SFDVKD. The CDR3 has 14 amino acids. The junction had 4 bases not matched to a gene; V was cut back by 7 bases and J by 4 bases.

Here the CDR3 DNA reads TGTGCCAGCAGTCAAACGGACAACTCTGGAAACACCATATATTTT. It is translated as CASSQTDNSGNTIYF. The chain employs TRBV2 and TRBJ1-3; maybe TRBD1 (5 bases). CDR3 size: 15 residues. Germline-derived CDR1 and CDR2 are SNHLY and FYNNEI. V lost 5 bases and J lost 0, with 11 bases in between.

This clonotype showed up just a few times. CDR3 coding DNA: TGTGCCAGCAGTGACGGACAGGGCGGTCGCACTGAAGCTTTCTTT. As protein: CASSDGQGGRTEAFF. The chain links TRBV6-1 to TRBJ1-1; 8 bases fit TRBD1. The CDR3 totals 15 residues. V shed 3 bases, J shed 4 bases, and the junction held 7 bases outside the gene matches. CDR1 is MNHNS and CDR2 is SASEGT in the germline V gene.

This clonotype was detected many times. The chain employs TRBV7-8 and TRBJ1-5, with 9 positions matching TRBD1. CDR1 and CDR2 (germline): SGHVS, FQNEAQ. The CDR3 contains 15 residues. V shed 5 bases, J shed 4 bases, and the junction held 6 bases outside the gene matches. The CDR3, as DNA: TGTGCCAGCAGCCCTACCGGGACAGGGAATCAGCCCCAGCATTTT. Protein sequence: CASSPTGTGNQPQHF.

The chain links TRBV19 to TRBJ2-7; D ambiguous. Between the trimmed V and J ends, which lost 1 base and 4 bases, there was a span of 8 bases. This CDR3 comprises 13 residues. The V gene's germline CDR1 is LNHDA and CDR2 SQIVND (reference sequence). CDR3 residues: CASSIGFGYEQYF. In DNA, the CDR3 is TGTGCCAGTAGTATAGGGTTTGGGTACGAGCAGTACTTC.

This clonotype came up a few times. Without the conserved terminal phenylalanine or tryptophan, this CDR3 likely stems from a read error. The DNA is omitted, as the CDR3 cannot be located on it reliably, and the CDR3 follows TCRdb's listing. This sequence joins TRBV7-9 and TRBJ2-7; TRBD1 reflects the table's D call only, with no check against the DNA. The CDR3 is 8 residues long, counting both termini. Germline V CDR1 and CDR2: SEHNR, FQNEAQ (reference sequence). CDR3 sequence: CASSFRDR.

In its sample, this clonotype was seen a few times. Relative to the germline gene, one junction end is altered; a read error may explain this. V gene TRBV20-1 combines with J gene TRBJ2-7; D possibly uses TRBD1 or TRBD2 (5 bases each). There are 13 residues in the CDR3. CDR1 DFQATT and CDR2 SNEGSKA come from the germline V gene (reference sequence). The CDR3 is CSARGETTYEQYF. The CDR3 region has the DNA TGCAGTGCCAGAGGGGAGACGACCTACGAGCAGTACTTC.

This clonotype occurred many times. V is TRBV7-6 and J is TRBJ1-1, with TRBD1 as a possible D gene (5 bases). Germline V gene sequence: CDR1 SGHVS, CDR2 FNYEAQ. V lost 1 base and J lost 2, with 11 bases in between. CDR3 size: 15 residues. CDR3 sequence reads: CASSLERQRNTEAFF. As DNA, the CDR3 is TGTGCCAGCAGCTTAGAACGACAGCGCAACACTGAAGCTTTCTTT.

Regarding this clonotype: With a much larger clone just one base away, this may be a read error. This CDR3 is missing its conserved last phenylalanine or tryptophan, likely due to a read error. The rearrangement links TRBV20-1 to TRBJ2-5; 9 bases map to TRBD2. Germline V CDR1 and CDR2: DFQATT, SNEGSKA (reference sequence). This CDR3 is built from 13 residues. The V segment lost 5 bases and the J segment 1 base; nucleotides outside the gene matches: 2. As DNA, the CDR3 is TGCAGTGCTGGGACTAGCCTCCAAGAGACCCAGTACCTC. It codes for CSAGTSLQETQYL.

This clonotype was seen more than once but under ten times. The chain links TRBV6-5 to TRBJ2-7, with TRBD2 matching 9 bases. V trimming: 6 bases; J trimming: 0 bases; junction bases outside the gene matches: 6. The CDR3 loop spans 15 amino acids. Germline V gene sequence: CDR1 MNHEY, CDR2 SVGAGI. The CDR3 coding sequence is TGTGCCAGCAGGGAAGCGGGAGGAAGCTCCTACGAGCAGTACTTC. It encodes CASREAGGSSYEQYF.

There are many counts of this clonotype. The V gene is TRBV27, the J gene TRBJ2-7, with TRBD2 identical over 13 bases. CDR1 is MNHEY, CDR2 SMNVEV, per germline (reference sequence). The CDR3 is 17 amino acids. Germline trimming cut 5 bases from V and 1 base from J; bases unmatched to any gene: 8. CDR3 coding DNA: TGTGCCAGCAGTCCCCTACGGACTAGCGGGAGTTCCTACGAGCAGTACTTC. As protein: CASSPLRTSGSSYEQYF.

This clonotype was detected ten times or more. The J gene is TRBJ1-1, the V gene TRBV7-8; unclear D gene. Trimming cost V 5 bases and J 0 bases, with 19 bases left between them. This CDR3 spans 17 amino acids. Per the germline V gene, CDR1 is SGHVS and CDR2 is FQNEAQ. The CDR3 loop reads CASSPHRVRLLNTEAFF. CDR3 sequence (DNA): TGTGCCAGCAGCCCCCACCGGGTACGACTGCTGAACACTGAAGCTTTCTTT.

In this sample, this clonotype turned up a few times. This chain connects TRBV7-9 to TRBJ1-1; D is unresolved. There are 16 residues in the CDR3. Germline V gives CDR1 SEHNR, CDR2 FQNEAQ (reference sequence). V dropped 5 bases and J dropped 6 bases, with 22 bases sitting between them. The CDR3 DNA is TGTGCCAGCAGCGTGTCTGGTAGCCTATCACGTGCTGAAGCTTTCTTT. Residues: CASSVSGSLSRAEAFF.

The table lists this clonotype with a few counts. This chain links TRBV19 with TRBJ1-1; tentatively, D is TRBD1 (5 bases). This CDR3 has 16 amino acids. V lost 3 bases, J lost 3 bases, and 17 bases lay in between. Germline CDR1 reads LNHDA; CDR2 reads SQIVND (reference sequence). The CDR3 DNA sequence: TGTGCCAGTAGTATGCCACCGGGACCCTTGGACACTGAAGCTTTCTTT. It codes for CASSMPPGPLDTEAFF.

This clonotype was detected ten times or more. The rearrangement joins TRBV29-1 to TRBJ2-7; D possibly corresponds to TRBD2 (5 bases). The CDR3 extends over 12 amino acids. The V end lost 0 bases, the J end lost 4 bases, and 7 bases lay between the germline ends. CDR1 is SQVTM and CDR2 is ANQGSEA in the germline V gene. The CDR3 loop is CSVEDTGYEQYF. CDR3 DNA: TGCAGCGTTGAAGATACGGGATACGAGCAGTACTTC.

This clonotype came up a few times. The DNA of the CDR3 is TGCAGTGCTAAGGGTGTATACGAGCAGTACTTC. Protein product: CSAKGVYEQYF. J is TRBJ2-7 and V is TRBV20-1; D remains ambiguous. V lost 4 bases to trimming and J lost 4 bases, with 8 bases between them. In germline, CDR1 is DFQATT, CDR2 SNEGSKA (reference sequence). This CDR3 has 11 amino acids.

Notes on this clonotype: Being one base from a much bigger clone, this may be a read error. The genes are TRBV24-1 and TRBJ1-5; unclear D gene. There are 14 residues in the CDR3. The germline V gene encodes CDR1 KGHDR and CDR2 SFDVKD. Here the CDR3 reads CAPHSRLSNHPQHF. The CDR3 coding sequence is TGTGCCCCACACAGCAGGCTCAGCAATCATCCCCAGCATTTT.

The chain recombines TRBV7-8 with TRBJ1-2; D unclear. CDR1 and CDR2 (germline): SGHVS, FQNEAQ. The CDR3 totals 9 residues. Trimming shortened V by 11 bases and J by 6 bases, and 7 bases separated the two germline ends. The CDR3 sequence: CAWGNGYTF. CDR3 DNA sequence: TGTGCCTGGGGAAATGGCTACACCTTC.

This rearrangement joins TRBV7-9 to TRBJ1-5; 8 bases are shared with TRBD1. Germline V gene sequence: CDR1 SEHNR, CDR2 FQNEAQ (reference sequence). The ends lost 2 bases at V and 3 bases at J; junction bases unmatched: 6. This CDR3 comprises 16 residues. The CDR3, as DNA: TGTGCCAGCAGCTTACACGGGACAGGAGACAATCAGCCCCAGCATTTT. It codes for CASSLHGTGDNQPQHF.

In its sample, this clonotype was seen once. The chain joins TRBV29-1 to TRBJ1-2, with 11 bases identical to TRBD1. The CDR3 covers 14 residues. Trimming cost V 7 bases and J 5 bases; bases outside gene matches: 9. The germline CDR1 and CDR2 sequences are SQVTM and ANQGSEA. In nucleotides, the CDR3 is TGCAGCGGCGAAACTGGACAGGGGGCGTATGGCTACACCTTC. Protein sequence: CSGETGQGAYGYTF.